Listed here are 7 T cell receptor beta chains from one sample, sequenced in a study of blood T cell repertoires in COVID-19. Libraries were prepared by immunoSEQ multiplex PCR; TCRdb keeps only in-frame clonotypes and omits some of them. The sample lists under 95,000 clones, around three quarters seen once, with about a quarter in the top ten. Sequenced material: peripheral blood. The receptors were gathered from a man in his sixties with active or convalescent COVID-19.

This clone was seen repeatedly, ten times or more. This chain uses TRBV2 with TRBJ1-5; 7 nucleotides align to TRBD1. The CDR3 extends over 14 amino acids. The J segment lost 4 bases and the V segment lost 6 bases, leaving 6 bases of the junction unmatched. Germline loops: CDR1 SNHLY, CDR2 FYNNEI. In DNA form, the CDR3 reads TGTGCCAGCAGGGCCTACAGGGGTAATCAGCCCCAGCATTTT. Translation gives CASRAYRGNQPQHF.

V is TRBV5-1 and J is TRBJ1-2; 7 positions match TRBD1. Per germline, CDR1 SGHRS and CDR2 YFSETQ. The CDR3 runs to 13 residues. With V trimmed by 4 bases and J by 3 bases, 3 bases remained unmatched. The CDR3 DNA is TGCGCCAGCAGCGCTGGGACAGACTATGGCTACACCTTC. This encodes CASSAGTDYGYTF.

The chain links TRBV7-3 to TRBJ2-7; weak D call: TRBD1 (5 bases). There are 12 residues in the CDR3. CDR1 SGHTA and CDR2 FQGTGA come from the germline V gene. Trimming removed 8 bases at V and 2 bases at J, with 10 bases between. For the CDR3, the DNA is TGTGCCAGCCGGACACATCCCTACGAGCAGTACTTC. Amino acids: CASRTHPYEQYF.

The gene calls are TRBV5-4 and TRBJ2-5; 9 bases are a match to TRBD2. J gave up 1 base and V 9 bases, and 7 bases lay outside the gene matches. There are 14 residues in the CDR3. Germline lookup yields CDR1 SGHNT and CDR2 YYREEE (reference sequence). The CDR3 bases are TGTGCCACCAATAGCGGGGGTCCCCAAGAGACCCAGTACTTC. Protein: CATNSGGPQETQYF.

The V and J genes are TRBV9 and TRBJ2-1; 8 nucleotides agree with TRBD2. This CDR3 contains 14 residues. V lost 4 bases and J lost 5; bases outside the gene matches: 5. Germline V CDR1 and CDR2: SGDLS, YYNGEE. The DNA for the CDR3 is TGTGCCAGCAGCCTCATTAGCGGGGACAATGAGCAGTTCTTC. It codes for CASSLISGDNEQFF.

The chain has TRBV5-1 and TRBJ1-5; 9 bases line up with TRBD1. The CDR3 runs 15 residues. V shed 3 bases and J 5 bases; nucleotides not matched to a gene: 6. CDR1 SGHRS and CDR2 YFSETQ come from the germline V gene. CDR3 nucleotides: TGCGCCAGCAGCTCACGGGACAGGGTTGATCAGCCCCAGCATTTT. Translation: CASSSRDRVDQPQHF.

This clone was recorded at least ten times. The rearrangement joins TRBV7-8 to TRBJ2-1, with D possibly being TRBD2 (7 bases). Germline lookup yields CDR1 SGHVS and CDR2 FQNEAQ. V shed 1 base and J shed 6 bases, with 16 bases lying between them. The CDR3 consists of 16 residues. Here the CDR3 DNA reads TGTGCCAGCAGCTTAGGGGGGGGCTCTAGGGCCAATGAGCAGTTCTTC. Amino acids: CASSLGGGSRANEQFF.